This T cell receptor (beta chain) was found in a study of blood T cell repertoires in COVID-19. Study-level information: From the United States, Italy and Spain came samples of acute and convalescent COVID-19.

As originally analysed: Amplification of reference gene primers was used by the study to estimate nucleated cell counts. Clones were sequenced by immunoSEQ multiplex PCR, and TCRdb holds only the in-frame ones, with some missing. The V and J calls and clone size come from that table; D and trimming were worked out from the DNA. The data contain about 330,000 clones, roughly 86% of them singletons. The germline CDR1 and CDR2 sequences are SNHLY and FYNNEI. Trimming shortened V by 6 bases and J by 2 bases, and 17 bases separated the two germline ends. The CDR3 is 16 amino acids. Participant ages covered roughly 18 to 89 years across around 25 US areas. Cohorts were assigned according to the clinical history that participants reported.

The sample comprised PBMCs or T cells enriched from blood (not recorded which). The chain joins TRBV2 to TRBJ2-4, with D uncertain. The sequence was obtained from a woman in her twenties or thirties who had recovered from COVID-19. The CDR3 region has the DNA TGTGCCAGCAGGGATATAGCTCCGCCGCCCAAAAACATTCAGTACTTC. Its translation is CASRDIAPPPKNIQYF.